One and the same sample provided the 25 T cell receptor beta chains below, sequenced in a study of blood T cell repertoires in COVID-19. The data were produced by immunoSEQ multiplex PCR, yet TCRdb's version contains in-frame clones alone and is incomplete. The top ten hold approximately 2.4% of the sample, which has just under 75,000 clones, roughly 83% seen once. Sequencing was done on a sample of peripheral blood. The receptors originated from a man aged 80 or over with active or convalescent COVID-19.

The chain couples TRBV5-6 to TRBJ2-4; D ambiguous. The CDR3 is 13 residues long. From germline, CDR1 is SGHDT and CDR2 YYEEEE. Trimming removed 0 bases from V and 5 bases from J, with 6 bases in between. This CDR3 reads CASSLVGENIQYF. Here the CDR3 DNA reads TGTGCCAGCAGCTTGGTCGGAGAAAACATTCAGTACTTC.

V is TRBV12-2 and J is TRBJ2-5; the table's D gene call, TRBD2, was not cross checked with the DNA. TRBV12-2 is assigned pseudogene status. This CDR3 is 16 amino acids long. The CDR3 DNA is TGTGCAAGTCGCCTCATAGCGGGAGGGAATCAAGAGACCCAGTACTTC. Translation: CASRLIAGGNQETQYF.

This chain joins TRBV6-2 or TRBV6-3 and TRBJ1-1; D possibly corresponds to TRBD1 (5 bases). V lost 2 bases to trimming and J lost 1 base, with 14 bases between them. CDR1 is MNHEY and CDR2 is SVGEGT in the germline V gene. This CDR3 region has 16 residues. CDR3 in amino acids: CASSYETGVGNTEAFF. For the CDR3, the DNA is TGTGCCAGCAGTTACGAGACGGGGGTGGGGAACACTGAAGCTTTCTTT.

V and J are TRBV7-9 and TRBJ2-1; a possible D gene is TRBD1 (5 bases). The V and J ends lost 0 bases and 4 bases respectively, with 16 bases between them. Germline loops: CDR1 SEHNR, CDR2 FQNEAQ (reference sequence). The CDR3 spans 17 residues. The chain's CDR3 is CASSLALRTLRYNEQFF. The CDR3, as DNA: TGTGCCAGCAGCTTAGCGCTAAGGACACTAAGATACAATGAGCAGTTCTTC. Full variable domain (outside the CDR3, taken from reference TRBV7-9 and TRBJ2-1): DTGVSQNPRHKITKRGQNVTFRCDPISEHNRLYWYRQTLGQGPEFLTYFQNEAQLEKSRLLSDRFSAERPKGSFSTLEIQRTEQGDSAMYLCASSLALRTLRYNEQFFGPGTRLTVL.

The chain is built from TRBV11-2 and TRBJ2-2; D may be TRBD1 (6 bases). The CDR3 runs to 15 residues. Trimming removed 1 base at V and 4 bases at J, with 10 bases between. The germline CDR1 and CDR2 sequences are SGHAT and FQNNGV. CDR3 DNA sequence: TGTGCCAGCAGCTTAGTAGGGGGTCGCACCGGGGAGCTGTTTTTT. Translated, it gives CASSLVGGRTGELFF.

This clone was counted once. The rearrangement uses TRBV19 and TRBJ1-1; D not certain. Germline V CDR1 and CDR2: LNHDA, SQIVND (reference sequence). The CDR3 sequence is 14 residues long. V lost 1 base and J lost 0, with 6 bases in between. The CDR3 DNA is TGTGCCAGTAGTATAGTTCGGGTGAACACTGAAGCTTTCTTT. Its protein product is CASSIVRVNTEAFF.

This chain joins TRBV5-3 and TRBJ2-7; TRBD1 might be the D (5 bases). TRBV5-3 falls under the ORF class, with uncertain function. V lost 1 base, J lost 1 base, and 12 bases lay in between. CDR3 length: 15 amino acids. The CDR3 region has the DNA TGTGCCAGAAGCTTGTCATCAGGGCGATCCTACGAGCAGTACTTC. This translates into CARSLSSGRSYEQYF.

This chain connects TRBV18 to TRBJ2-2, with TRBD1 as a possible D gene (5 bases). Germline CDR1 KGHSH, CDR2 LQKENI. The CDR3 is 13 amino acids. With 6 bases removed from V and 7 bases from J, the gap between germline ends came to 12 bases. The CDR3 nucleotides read TGTGCCAGCTCTCTCAGGGTCTTCGGGGAGCTGTTTTTT. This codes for CASSLRVFGELFF.

As DNA, the CDR3 is TGTGCCAGCAGGGACAGGGGCTCAGTGGCCTACGAGCAGTACTTC. Translated: CASRDRGSVAYEQYF. The chain recombines TRBV6-5 with TRBJ2-7, with 9 bases fitting TRBD1. Germline trimming cut 6 bases from V and 2 bases from J; bases unmatched to any gene: 8. The CDR3 contains 15 residues. Germline CDR1 is MNHEY and CDR2 is SVGAGI.

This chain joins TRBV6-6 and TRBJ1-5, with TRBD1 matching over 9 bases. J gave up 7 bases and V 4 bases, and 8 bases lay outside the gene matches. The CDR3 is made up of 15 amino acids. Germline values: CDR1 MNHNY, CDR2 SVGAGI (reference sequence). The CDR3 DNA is TGTGCCAGCAGTTTCCTACAGGGGGCCAGGCAGCCCCAGCATTTT. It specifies CASSFLQGARQPQHF.

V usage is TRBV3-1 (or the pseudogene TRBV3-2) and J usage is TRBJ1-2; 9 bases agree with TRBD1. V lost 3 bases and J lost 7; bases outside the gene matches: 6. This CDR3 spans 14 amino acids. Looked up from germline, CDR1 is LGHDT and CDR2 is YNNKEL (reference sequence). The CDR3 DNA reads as TGTGCCAGCAGCCATGGGGACAGGGTTGTTGGCTACACCTTC. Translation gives CASSHGDRVVGYTF.

CDR3 DNA sequence: TGTGCCAGCAGCTTAGGGGAGGAACAGGGGATTAATTCACCCCTCCACTTT. This codes for CASSLGEEQGINSPLHF. The genes are TRBV5-6 and TRBJ1-6, with 7 bases lining up with TRBD1. The V segment lost 2 bases and the J segment 6 bases; nucleotides outside the gene matches: 11. The CDR3 sequence is 17 residues long. The germline V gene encodes CDR1 SGHDT and CDR2 YYEEEE.

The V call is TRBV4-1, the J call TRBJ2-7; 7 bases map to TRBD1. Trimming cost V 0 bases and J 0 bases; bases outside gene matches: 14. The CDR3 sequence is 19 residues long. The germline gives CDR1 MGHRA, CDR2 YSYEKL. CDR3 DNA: TGCGCCAGCAGCCAAGATCTATCAACGCCGGGACAGCACTCCTACGAGCAGTACTTC. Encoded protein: CASSQDLSTPGQHSYEQYF.

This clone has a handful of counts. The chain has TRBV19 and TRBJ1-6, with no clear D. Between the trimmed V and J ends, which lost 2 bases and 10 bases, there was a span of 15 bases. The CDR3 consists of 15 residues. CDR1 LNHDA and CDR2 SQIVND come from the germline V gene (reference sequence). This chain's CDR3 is CASSILASSPSPLHF. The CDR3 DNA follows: TGTGCCAGTAGTATATTGGCCTCATCGCCCTCACCCCTCCACTTT.

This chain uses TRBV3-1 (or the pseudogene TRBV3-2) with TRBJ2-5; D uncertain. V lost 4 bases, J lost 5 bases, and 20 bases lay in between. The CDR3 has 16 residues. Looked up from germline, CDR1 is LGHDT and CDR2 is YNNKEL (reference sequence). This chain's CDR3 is CASSPHETPRWETQYF. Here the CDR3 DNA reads TGTGCCAGCAGCCCTCACGAAACCCCCAGGTGGGAGACCCAGTACTTC.

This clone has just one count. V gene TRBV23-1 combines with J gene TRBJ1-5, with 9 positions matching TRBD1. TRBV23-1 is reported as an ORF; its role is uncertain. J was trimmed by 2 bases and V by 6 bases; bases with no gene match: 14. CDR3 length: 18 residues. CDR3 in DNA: TGCGCCAGCAGACGACGGACAGGGGAAGGGAGGGGCAATCAGCCCCAGCATTTT. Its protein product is CASRRRTGEGRGNQPQHF.

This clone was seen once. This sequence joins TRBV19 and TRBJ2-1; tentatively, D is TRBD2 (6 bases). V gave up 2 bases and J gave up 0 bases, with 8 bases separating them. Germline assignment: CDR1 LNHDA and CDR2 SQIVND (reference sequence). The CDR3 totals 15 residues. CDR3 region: CASSISGDSYNEQFF. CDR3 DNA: TGTGCCAGTAGTATATCGGGGGACTCCTACAATGAGCAGTTCTTC. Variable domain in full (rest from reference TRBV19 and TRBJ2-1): DGGITQSPKYLFRKEGQNVTLSCEQNLNHDAMYWYRQDPGQGLRLIYYSQIVNDFQKGDIAEGYSVSREKKESFPLTVTSAQKNPTAFYLCASSISGDSYNEQFFGPGTRLTVL.

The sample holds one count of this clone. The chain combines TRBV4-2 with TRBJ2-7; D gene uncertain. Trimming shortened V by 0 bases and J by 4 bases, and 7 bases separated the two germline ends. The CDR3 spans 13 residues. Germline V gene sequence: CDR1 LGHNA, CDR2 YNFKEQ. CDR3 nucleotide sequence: TGTGCCAGCAGCCAAGACAATCAGTACGAGCAGTACTTC. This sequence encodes CASSQDNQYEQYF.

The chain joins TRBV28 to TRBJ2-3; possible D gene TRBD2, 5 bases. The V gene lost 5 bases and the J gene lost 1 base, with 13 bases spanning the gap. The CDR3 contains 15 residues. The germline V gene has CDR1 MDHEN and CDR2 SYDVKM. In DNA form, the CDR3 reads TGTGCCAGCAGTGTCAGCGGAGCGGGCACAGATACGCAGTATTTT. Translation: CASSVSGAGTDTQYF.

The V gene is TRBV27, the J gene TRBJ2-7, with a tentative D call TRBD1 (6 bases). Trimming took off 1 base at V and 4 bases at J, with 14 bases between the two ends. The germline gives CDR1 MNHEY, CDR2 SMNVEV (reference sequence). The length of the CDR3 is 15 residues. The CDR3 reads CASSLFPGEVYEQYF. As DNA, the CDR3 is TGTGCCAGCAGTTTATTCCCAGGGGAAGTATACGAGCAGTACTTC.

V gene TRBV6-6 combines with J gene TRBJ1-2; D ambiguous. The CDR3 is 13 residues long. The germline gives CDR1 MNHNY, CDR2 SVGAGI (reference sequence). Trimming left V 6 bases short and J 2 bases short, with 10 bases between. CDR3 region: CASRSQRNYGYTF. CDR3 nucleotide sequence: TGTGCCAGCAGATCTCAGAGGAACTATGGCTACACCTTC.

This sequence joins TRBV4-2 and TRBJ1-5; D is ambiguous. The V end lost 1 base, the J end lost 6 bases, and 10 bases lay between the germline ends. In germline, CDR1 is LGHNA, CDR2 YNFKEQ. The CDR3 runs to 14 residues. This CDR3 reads CASSQAGSGQPQHF. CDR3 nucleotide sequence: TGTGCCAGCAGCCAAGCCGGATCGGGTCAGCCCCAGCATTTT.

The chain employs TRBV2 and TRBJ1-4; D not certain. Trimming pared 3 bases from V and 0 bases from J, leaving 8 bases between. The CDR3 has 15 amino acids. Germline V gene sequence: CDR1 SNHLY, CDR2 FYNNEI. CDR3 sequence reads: CASSDRSTTNEKLFF. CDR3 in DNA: TGTGCCAGCAGTGATCGCAGTACAACTAATGAAAAACTGTTTTTT.

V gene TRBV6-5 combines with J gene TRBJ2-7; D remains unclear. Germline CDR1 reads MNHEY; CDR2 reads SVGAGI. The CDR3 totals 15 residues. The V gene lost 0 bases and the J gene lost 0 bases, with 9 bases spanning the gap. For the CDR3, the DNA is TGTGCCAGCAGTTACTCACTATCTAGCTCCTACGAGCAGTACTTC. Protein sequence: CASSYSLSSSYEQYF.

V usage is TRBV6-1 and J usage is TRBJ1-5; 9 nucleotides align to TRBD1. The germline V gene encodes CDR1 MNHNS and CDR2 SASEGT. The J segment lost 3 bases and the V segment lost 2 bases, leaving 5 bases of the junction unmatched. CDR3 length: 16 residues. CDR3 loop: CASSEIQGASNQPQHF. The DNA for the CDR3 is TGTGCCAGCAGTGAAATACAGGGGGCCTCCAATCAGCCCCAGCATTTT.